The rows below give T cell receptor beta chains drawn from one sample of a study of blood T cell repertoires in COVID-19. Using immunoSEQ multiplex PCR, the repertoire was profiled, and TCRdb retains in-frame clones only, with some absent. The sample includes roughly 440,000 clones, approximately 90% seen only once; the top ten take roughly 12%. Sequenced material: peripheral blood. The source is a woman between 50 and 59 years old with COVID-19, enrolled during active disease. Each CDR3 is given with its conserved first and last residue. A D gene is named only where the DNA matches it firmly. Size is omitted from some rows. Given values are once, few, many or a class for expanded clones.

d_gene	j_gene	v_gene	abundance	CDR3aa	CDR3nt
-	TRBJ2-5	TRBV30	-	CAWSGPGGPTQETQYF	TGTGCCTGGAGTGGCCCAGGAGGCCCAACCCAAGAGACCCAGTACTTC
TRBD1	TRBJ2-3	TRBV23-1	-	CASTRDRGFTDTQYF	TGCGCCAGCACCCGGGACAGGGGATTCACAGATACGCAGTATTTT
-	TRBJ2-7	TRBV18	-	CASSPEGGIHEQYF	TGTGCCAGCTCACCGGAAGGAGGGATCCACGAGCAGTACTTC
TRBD1	TRBJ1-5	TRBV9	many	CASSVEGGREPQHF	TGTGCCAGCAGCGTAGAAGGGGGCAGGGAGCCCCAGCATTTT
TRBD2	TRBJ2-5	TRBV27	-	CASSLGGGEETQYF	TGTGCCAGCAGTTTAGGGGGAGGGGAAGAGACCCAGTACTTC
-	TRBJ2-7	TRBV27	-	CASSSLSGSEQYF	TGTGCCAGCAGTTCGTTGTCAGGGTCTGAGCAGTACTTC
TRBD1	TRBJ1-2	TRBV28	-	CASTTLTGDYGYTF	TGTGCCAGCACTACTCTGACAGGGGATTATGGCTACACCTTC
TRBD2	TRBJ2-7	TRBV5-1	-	CASSLGLITTSGDLTYEQYF	TGCGCCAGCAGCTTGGGCCTCATAACGACTAGCGGGGACCTAACCTACGAGCAGTACTTC
-	TRBJ1-2	TRBV6-6	-	CASSPGQNYGYTF	TGTGCCAGCAGCCCTGGGCAGAACTATGGCTACACCTTC
-	TRBJ2-1	TRBV12-3/TRBV12-4	-	CASSFGRDGEQFF	TGTGCCAGCAGTTTCGGGCGGGACGGCGAGCAGTTCTTC
-	TRBJ1-4	TRBV21-1	-	CASTFDRDPANEKLFF	TGTGCCAGCACCTTCGACAGGGACCCCGCAAATGAAAAACTGTTTTTT
-	TRBJ2-2	TRBV19	-	CASSIGLAGRELFF	TGTGCCAGTAGTATTGGTTTGGCAGGGCGGGAGCTGTTTTTT
-	TRBJ2-7	TRBV12-3/TRBV12-4	-	CASSFVRYYEQYF	TGTGCCAGCAGTTTCGTACGGTACTACGAGCAGTACTTC
-	TRBJ2-3	TRBV28	-	CASSLVSPSTDTQYF	TGTGCCAGCAGTTTAGTCTCCCCTAGCACAGATACGCAGTATTTT
-	TRBJ2-1	TRBV6-5	-	CASSLIQGSYNEQFF	TGTGCCAGCAGCCTGATACAGGGATCCTACAATGAGCAGTTCTTC
TRBD1	TRBJ2-7	TRBV2	-	CASSEWQGVLSYEQYF	TGTGCCAGCAGTGAGTGGCAGGGGGTCCTATCCTACGAGCAGTACTTC
TRBD1	TRBJ2-2	TRBV10-3	-	CAIRGQGSNTGELFF	TGTGCCATCAGGGGACAGGGGTCGAACACCGGGGAGCTGTTTTTT
TRBD2	TRBJ2-7	TRBV10-3	few	CAISESASGGHSYEQYF	TGTGCCATCAGTGAGTCTGCTAGCGGGGGTCATTCATACGAGCAGTACTTC
-	TRBJ2-3	TRBV5-6	-	CASRYPGLLGTDTQYF	TGTGCCAGTAGATACCCGGGTTTGCTCGGCACAGATACGCAGTATTTT
-	TRBJ2-2	TRBV6-5	-	CATYRGPNTGELFF	TGTGCCACCTATCGCGGGCCGAACACCGGGGAGCTGTTTTTT
TRBD1	TRBJ1-5	TRBV19	-	CASKISGTGGGNQPQHF	TGTGCCAGTAAAATTTCCGGGACAGGGGGCGGCAATCAGCCCCAGCATTTT
-	TRBJ1-1	TRBV19	once	CASIDTPSNTEAFF	TGTGCCAGTATTGATACACCTTCGAACACTGAAGCTTTCTTT
TRBD1	TRBJ2-1	TRBV6-1	-	CASSVSGGLLNNEQFF	TGTGCCAGCAGTGTATCAGGGGGCTTGCTTAACAATGAGCAGTTCTTC
-	TRBJ1-5	TRBV7-8	once	CASSLVREDQPQHF	TGTGCCAGCAGCTTAGTGAGGGAAGATCAGCCCCAGCATTTT
TRBD2	TRBJ2-3	TRBV19	-	CASSPSGWDTQYF	TGTGCCAGTAGCCCTAGCGGGTGGGATACGCAGTATTTT
-	TRBJ2-6	TRBV7-3	-	CASSLTFNSGANVLTF	TGTGCCAGCAGCTTAACTTTCAACTCTGGGGCCAACGTCCTGACTTTC
TRBD1	TRBJ2-1	TRBV6-5	-	CASSYGTASYNEQFF	TGTGCCAGCAGTTACGGGACAGCCTCCTACAATGAGCAGTTCTTC
-	TRBJ1-2	TRBV3-1/TRBV3-2	-	CASSQRGGRSLLNYGYTF	TGTGCCAGCAGCCAAAGGGGGGGGCGGAGCTTACTTAACTATGGCTACACCTTC
-	TRBJ2-6	TRBV30	once	CAWSVGASGANVLTF	TGTGCCTGGAGTGTGGGGGCCTCTGGGGCCAACGTCCTGACTTTC
TRBD1	TRBJ2-4	TRBV12-3/TRBV12-4	-	CASSLTPGTGRDF	TGTGCCAGCAGTTTAACCCCCGGGACAGGGAGGGACTTC
-	TRBJ1-2	TRBV20-1	-	CSASLSGLGGYTF	TGCAGTGCTAGTTTATCAGGGTTGGGTGGCTACACCTTC
-	TRBJ1-1	TRBV2	-	CANLPPVGGNTEAFF	TGTGCCAACCTACCCCCGGTAGGGGGGAACACTGAAGCTTTCTTT
-	TRBJ2-3	TRBV6-4	-	CASASTHSTDTQYF	TGTGCCTCAGCGTCGACTCATAGCACAGATACGCAGTATTTT
TRBD2	TRBJ2-7	TRBV5-6	once	CASSSTSSGGRREQYF	TGTGCCAGCAGCTCGACTTCTAGCGGGGGACGTCGGGAGCAGTACTTC
TRBD1	TRBJ1-1	TRBV6-5	-	CASSYTGDTEAFF	TGTGCCAGCAGTTATACAGGGGACACTGAAGCTTTCTTT
TRBD1	TRBJ2-2	TRBV11-3	once	CASSFLTGPEGELFF	TGTGCCAGCAGCTTCCTGACAGGGCCCGAAGGGGAGCTGTTTTTT
TRBD1	TRBJ1-5	TRBV6-5	-	CASSPTGGGQPQHF	TGTGCCAGCAGTCCGACAGGGGGGGGTCAGCCCCAGCATTTT
TRBD1	TRBJ1-4	TRBV11-2	-	CASSLTPRGEKLFF	TGTGCCAGCAGCTTAACCCCCAGGGGGGAAAAACTGTTTTTT
TRBD1	TRBJ2-7	TRBV6-5	-	CASSFLGQGGNEQYF	TGTGCCAGCAGTTTCCTGGGACAGGGCGGTAACGAGCAGTACTTC
TRBD1	TRBJ2-6	TRBV7-3	-	CASSLNDRADSGANVLTF	TGTGCCAGCAGCCTAAACGACAGGGCGGACTCTGGGGCCAACGTCCTGACTTTC
-	TRBJ1-1	TRBV30	once	CAWSVGLERGTNTEAFF	TGTGCCTGGAGTGTAGGTCTCGAGCGGGGCACTAACACTGAAGCTTTCTTT
TRBD1	TRBJ1-4	TRBV19	-	CASSIGGGDEKLFF	TGTGCCAGTAGTATAGGAGGGGGCGACGAAAAACTGTTTTTT
TRBD1	TRBJ1-1	TRBV7-9	-	CASSHLQGAEAFF	TGTGCCAGCAGTCACCTACAGGGGGCTGAAGCTTTCTTT
TRBD2	TRBJ2-1	TRBV5-1	few	CASSKPGLLYNEQFF	TGCGCCAGCAGCAAACCGGGACTATTGTACAATGAGCAGTTCTTC
-	TRBJ2-1	TRBV7-3	-	CASSLRGPNNEQFF	TGTGCCAGCAGCCTCAGGGGACCCAACAATGAGCAGTTCTTC
-	TRBJ1-5	TRBV6-2/TRBV6-3	few	CASSYGQIRSDSNQPQHF	TGTGCCAGCAGTTACGGCCAGATCCGTTCCGATAGCAATCAGCCCCAGCATTTT
-	TRBJ1-5	TRBV3-1/TRBV3-2	-	CASSPGLDSNQPQHF	TGTGCCAGCAGCCCAGGACTGGATAGCAATCAGCCCCAGCATTTT
-	TRBJ2-2	TRBV5-4	few	CASSPIWTGELFF	TGTGCCAGCAGCCCTATTTGGACCGGGGAGCTGTTTTTT
-	TRBJ2-7	TRBV28	-	CASSLPGGFYEQYF	TGTGCCAGCAGTCTGCCTGGGGGGTTCTACGAGCAGTACTTC
-	TRBJ1-5	TRBV5-5	-	CASSFDSANQPQHF	TGTGCCAGCAGCTTTGACAGCGCTAATCAGCCCCAGCATTTT
TRBD1	TRBJ1-1	TRBV4-2	-	CASSLTPGTGMTEAFF	TGTGCCAGCAGCCTCACCCCCGGGACAGGGATGACTGAAGCTTTCTTT
TRBD1	TRBJ2-7	TRBV13	-	CASSYPQGAAEQYF	TGTGCCAGCAGCTACCCGCAGGGGGCCGCCGAGCAGTACTTC
TRBD1	TRBJ1-2	TRBV29-1	-	CSVPGPGGGSNYGYTF	TGCAGCGTTCCAGGACCAGGGGGAGGTTCGAACTATGGCTACACCTTC
-	TRBJ1-3	TRBV21-1	-	CARAGQGKGNTIYF	TGTGCCAGAGCCGGACAGGGAAAAGGAAACACCATATATTTT
-	TRBJ1-3	TRBV9	-	CASSADGRLNSGNTIYF	TGTGCCAGCAGCGCAGATGGCAGACTGAACTCTGGAAACACCATATATTTT
TRBD1	TRBJ2-7	TRBV19	once	CASSTTGGTYEQYF	TGTGCCAGTAGTACCACAGGGGGTACCTACGAGCAGTACTTC